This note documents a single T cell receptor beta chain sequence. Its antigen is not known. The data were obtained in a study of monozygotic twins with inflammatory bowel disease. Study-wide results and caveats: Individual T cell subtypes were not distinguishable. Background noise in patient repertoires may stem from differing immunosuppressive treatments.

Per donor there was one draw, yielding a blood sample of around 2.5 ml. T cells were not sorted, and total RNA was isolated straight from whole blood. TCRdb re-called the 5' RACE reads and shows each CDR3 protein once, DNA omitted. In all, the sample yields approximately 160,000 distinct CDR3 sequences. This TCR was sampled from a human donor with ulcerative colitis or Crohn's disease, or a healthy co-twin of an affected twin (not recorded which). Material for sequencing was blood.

CDR3 residues: CASSPGLAGGPYKTQYF. This rearrangement joins TRBV5-1 to TRBJ2-5; TCRdb's assignment of TRBD2 cannot be checked, as there is no DNA. CDR3 length equals 17 residues. Germline CDR1 SGHRS, CDR2 YFSETQ.